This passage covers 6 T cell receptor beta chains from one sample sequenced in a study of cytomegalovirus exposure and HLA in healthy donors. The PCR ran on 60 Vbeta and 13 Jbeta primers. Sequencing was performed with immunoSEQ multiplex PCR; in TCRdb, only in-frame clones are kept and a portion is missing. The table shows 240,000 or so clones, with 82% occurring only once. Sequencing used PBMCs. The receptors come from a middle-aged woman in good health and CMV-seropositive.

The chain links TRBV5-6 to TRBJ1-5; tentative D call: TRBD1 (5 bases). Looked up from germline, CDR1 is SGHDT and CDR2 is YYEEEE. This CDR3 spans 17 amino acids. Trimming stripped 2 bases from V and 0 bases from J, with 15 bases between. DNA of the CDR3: TGTGCCAGCAGCTTAAGGAAGGGGCCCTATAGCAATCAGCCCCAGCATTTT. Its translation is CASSLRKGPYSNQPQHF.

CDR3 protein: CASSSRLRADTQYF. The CDR3 DNA reads as TGTGCCAGCAGCTCTCGGCTGAGGGCAGATACGCAGTATTTT. V and J are TRBV7-2 and TRBJ2-3, with TRBD2 as a possible D gene (5 bases). This CDR3 spans 14 amino acids. The germline V and J ends were trimmed by 4 bases and 4 bases, with 12 bases remaining between them. Germline V CDR1 and CDR2: SGHTA, FQGNSA. Drawing the rest from reference TRBV7-2 and TRBJ2-3, the complete variable domain is GAGVSQSPSNKVTEKGKDVELRCDPISGHTALYWYRQSLGQGLEFLIYFQGNSAPDKSGLPSDRFSAERTGGSVSTLTIQRTQQEDSAVYLCASSSRLRADTQYFGPGTRLTVL.

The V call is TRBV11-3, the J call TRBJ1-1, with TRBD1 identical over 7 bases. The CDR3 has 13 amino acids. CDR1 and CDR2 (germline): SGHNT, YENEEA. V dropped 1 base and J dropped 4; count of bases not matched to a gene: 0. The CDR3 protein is CASSLAGGTEAFF. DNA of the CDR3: TGTGCCAGCAGCTTAGCAGGGGGCACTGAAGCTTTCTTT. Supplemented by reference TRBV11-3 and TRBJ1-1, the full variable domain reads EAGVVQSPRYKIIEKKQPVAFWCNPISGHNTLYWYLQNLGQGPELLIRYENEEAVDDSQLPKDRFSAERLKGVDSTLKIQPAELGDSAVYLCASSLAGGTEAFFGQGTRLTVV.

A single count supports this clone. CDR3 amino acids: CATSRDLAGTVTDTQYF. The CDR3 nucleotides read TGTGCCACCAGCAGAGATCTCGCGGGCACAGTGACAGATACGCAGTATTTT. The rearrangement links TRBV15 to TRBJ2-3; TRBD2 might be the D (5 bases). Germline assignment: CDR1 LNHNV and CDR2 YYDKDF (reference sequence). CDR3 length: 17 amino acids. V was shortened by 0 bases and J by 3 bases, with 16 bases between the two germline ends.

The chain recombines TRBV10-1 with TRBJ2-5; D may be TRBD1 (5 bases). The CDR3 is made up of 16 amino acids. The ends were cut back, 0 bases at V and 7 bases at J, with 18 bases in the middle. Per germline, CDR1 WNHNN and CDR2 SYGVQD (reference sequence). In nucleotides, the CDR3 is TGCGCCAGCAGTGAGTCGATTTCCCCCGGCCAGGGGACCCAGTACTTC. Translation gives CASSESISPGQGTQYF.

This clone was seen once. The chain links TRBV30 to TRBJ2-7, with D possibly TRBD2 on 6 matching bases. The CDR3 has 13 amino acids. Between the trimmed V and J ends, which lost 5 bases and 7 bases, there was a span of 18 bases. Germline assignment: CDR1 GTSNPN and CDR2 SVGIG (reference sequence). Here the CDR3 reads CAWGDGGTGEQYF. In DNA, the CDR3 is TGTGCCTGGGGGGACGGAGGGACGGGGGAGCAGTACTTC.